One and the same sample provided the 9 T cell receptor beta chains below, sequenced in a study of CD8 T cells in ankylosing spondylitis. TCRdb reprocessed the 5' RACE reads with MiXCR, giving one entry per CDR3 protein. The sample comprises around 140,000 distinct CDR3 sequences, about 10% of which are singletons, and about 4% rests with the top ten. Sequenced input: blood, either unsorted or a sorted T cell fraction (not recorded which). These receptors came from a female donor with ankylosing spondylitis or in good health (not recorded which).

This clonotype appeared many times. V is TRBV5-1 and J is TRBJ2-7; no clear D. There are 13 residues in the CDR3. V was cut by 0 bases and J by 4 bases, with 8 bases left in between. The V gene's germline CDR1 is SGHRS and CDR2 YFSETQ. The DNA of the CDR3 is TGCGCCAGCAGCTTGGAGGCCCATTACGAGCAGTACTTC. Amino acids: CASSLEAHYEQYF.

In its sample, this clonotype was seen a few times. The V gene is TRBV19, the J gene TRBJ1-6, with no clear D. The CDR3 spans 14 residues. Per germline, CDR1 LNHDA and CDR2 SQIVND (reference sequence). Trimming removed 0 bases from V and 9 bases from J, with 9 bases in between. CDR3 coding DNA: TGTGCCAGTAGTATAGAGGGCAGACCTTCACCCCTCCACTTT. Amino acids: CASSIEGRPSPLHF.

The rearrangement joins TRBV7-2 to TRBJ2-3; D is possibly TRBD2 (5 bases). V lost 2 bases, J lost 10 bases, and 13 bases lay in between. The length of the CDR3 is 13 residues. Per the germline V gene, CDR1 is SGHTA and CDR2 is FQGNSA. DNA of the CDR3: TGTGCCAGCAGCTTACTCAGAGCGGCTCCGCAGTATTTT. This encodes CASSLLRAAPQYF.

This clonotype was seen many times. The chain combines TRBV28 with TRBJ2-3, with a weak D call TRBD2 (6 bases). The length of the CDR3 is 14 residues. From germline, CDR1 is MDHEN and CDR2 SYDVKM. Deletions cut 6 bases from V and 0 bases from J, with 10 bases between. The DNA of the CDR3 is TGTGCCAGCAGGGGACTTCATAGCACAGATACGCAGTATTTT. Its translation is CASRGLHSTDTQYF.

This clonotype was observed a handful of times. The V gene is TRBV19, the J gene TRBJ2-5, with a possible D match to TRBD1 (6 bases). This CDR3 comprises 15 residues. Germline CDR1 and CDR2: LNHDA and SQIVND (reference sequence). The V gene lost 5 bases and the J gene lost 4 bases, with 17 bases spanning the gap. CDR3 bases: TGTGCCAGTAGTGGCCTACAGGGAAGGGGAGAGACCCAGTACTTC. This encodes CASSGLQGRGETQYF.

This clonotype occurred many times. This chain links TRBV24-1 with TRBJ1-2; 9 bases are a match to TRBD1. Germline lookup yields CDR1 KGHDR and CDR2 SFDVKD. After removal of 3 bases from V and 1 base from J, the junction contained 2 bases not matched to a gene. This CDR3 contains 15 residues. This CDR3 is CATSDADRGNYGYTF. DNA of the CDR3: TGTGCCACCAGTGATGCGGACAGGGGTAACTATGGCTACACCTTC.

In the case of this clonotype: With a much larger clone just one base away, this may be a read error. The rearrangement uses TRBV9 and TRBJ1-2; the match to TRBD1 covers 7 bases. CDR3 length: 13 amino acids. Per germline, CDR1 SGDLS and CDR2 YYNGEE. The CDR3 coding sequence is TGTGCCCGCAGCGTACCAGGGGGCTATGGCTACACCTTC. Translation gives CARSVPGGYGYTF.

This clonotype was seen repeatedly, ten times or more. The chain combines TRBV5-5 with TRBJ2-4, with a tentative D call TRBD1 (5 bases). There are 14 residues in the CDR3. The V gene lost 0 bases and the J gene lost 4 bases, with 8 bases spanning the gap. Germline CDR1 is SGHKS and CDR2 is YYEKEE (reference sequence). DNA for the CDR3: TGTGCCAGCAGCTTGGATCGACAGAAAAACATTCAGTACTTC. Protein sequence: CASSLDRQKNIQYF. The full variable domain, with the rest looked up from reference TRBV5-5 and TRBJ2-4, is DAGVTQSPTHLIKTRGQQVTLRCSPISGHKSVSWYQQVLGQGPQFIFQYYEKEERGRGNFPDRFSARQFPNYSSELNVNALLLGDSALYLCASSLDRQKNIQYFGAGTRLSVL.

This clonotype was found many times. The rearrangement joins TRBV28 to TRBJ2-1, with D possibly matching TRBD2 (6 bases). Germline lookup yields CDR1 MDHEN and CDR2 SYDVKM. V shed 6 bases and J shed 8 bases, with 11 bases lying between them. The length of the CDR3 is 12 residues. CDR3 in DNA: TGTGCCAGCAGGGGACTGCTCTATGAGCAGTTCTTC. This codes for CASRGLLYEQFF.